The 14 T cell receptor beta chains presented below share a single source sample, sequenced in a study of T-cell memory formation after mild COVID-19. TCRdb processed the 5' RACE reads anew with MiXCR; each CDR3 protein has one entry. The sample comprises about 240,000 distinct CDR3 sequences, 8% to 9.5% of which are singletons, and 22% rests with the top ten. Material for sequencing was PBMCs or a T cell subset sorted from them (not recorded which). The receptor source for this set is a man aged 18 to 30 who had mild COVID-19 (a few samples of this study predate the infection). Cell type and time point are not known.

This chain joins TRBV7-9 and TRBJ2-5; D is perhaps TRBD2 (5 bases). CDR1 and CDR2 from the germline V gene are SEHNR and FQNEAQ (reference sequence). This CDR3 comprises 13 residues. V shed 8 bases and J shed 2 bases, with 12 bases lying between them. This CDR3 reads CASARGGQETQYF. DNA for the CDR3: TGTGCCAGCGCCCGGGGTGGGCAAGAGACCCAGTACTTC.

The sample holds a few counts of this clonotype. This chain links TRBV29-1 with TRBJ1-5; no firm D call. Trimming pared 4 bases from V and 8 bases from J, leaving 6 bases between. The CDR3 totals 10 residues. Germline V lookup: CDR1 SQVTM, CDR2 ANQGSEA. The CDR3 loop reads CSVGMEPQHF. The CDR3 coding sequence is TGCAGCGTTGGTATGGAGCCCCAGCATTTT.

The chain couples TRBV5-1 to TRBJ2-5; a weak D match, TRBD2 (5 bases). V was trimmed by 4 bases and J by 4 bases, leaving 14 bases between them. Germline lookup yields CDR1 SGHRS and CDR2 YFSETQ. CDR3 length: 14 amino acids. CDR3 in amino acids: CASSQEVGGETQYF. Here the CDR3 DNA reads TGCGCCAGCAGCCAGGAGGTGGGTGGAGAGACCCAGTACTTC.

J is TRBJ2-7 and V is TRBV12-3 or TRBV12-4; D possibly corresponds to TRBD1 (5 bases). Between the trimmed V and J ends, which lost 5 bases and 2 bases, there was a span of 10 bases. The CDR3 length is 13 residues. Written as DNA, the CDR3 is TGTGCCAGCAGTAGAGGCAGGGCCTACGAGCAGTACGTC. Translated: CASSRGRAYEQYV.

This chain uses TRBV2 with TRBJ2-3; unclear D gene. The CDR3 has 12 amino acids. V lost 3 bases and J 3 bases, leaving 4 bases between the germline ends. CDR1 and CDR2 (germline): SNHLY, FYNNEI. CDR3 amino acids: CASSERTDTQYF. CDR3 DNA sequence: TGTGCCAGCAGTGAGAGAACAGATACGCAGTATTTT.

The table lists this clonotype with a few counts. V gene TRBV7-2 combines with J gene TRBJ2-1, with D unresolved. The V gene lost 5 bases and the J gene lost 2 bases, with 19 bases spanning the gap. Germline values: CDR1 SGHTA, CDR2 FQGNSA. The CDR3 extends over 17 amino acids. The CDR3 protein is CASSAPPRPRPYNEQFF. As DNA, the CDR3 is TGTGCCAGCAGCGCCCCTCCGCGGCCGCGTCCCTACAATGAGCAGTTCTTC.

The table lists this clonotype with a count of one. V and J are TRBV6-1 and TRBJ2-7; 9 nucleotides line up with TRBD1. V shed 7 bases, J shed 0 bases, and the junction held 7 bases outside the gene matches. Germline CDR1 reads MNHNS; CDR2 reads SASEGT. The CDR3 runs 15 residues. The CDR3 DNA reads TGTGCCAGCAAATTCGAGACAGGGGGCTCCTACGAGCAGTACGTC. Translation gives CASKFETGGSYEQYV.

This clonotype turned up a few times. The rearrangement uses TRBV6-2 or TRBV6-3 and TRBJ2-1; 10 bases are shared with TRBD2. Germline V gene sequence: CDR1 MNHEY, CDR2 SVGEGT. V shed 5 bases, J shed 5 bases, and the junction held 3 bases outside the gene matches. CDR3 length: 14 residues. The CDR3 region is CASSRTSGHNEQFF. Here the CDR3 DNA reads TGTGCCAGCAGTAGGACTAGCGGCCACAATGAGCAGTTCTTC.

This clonotype was recorded many times. The chain recombines TRBV5-1 with TRBJ2-3, with TRBD1 identical over 10 bases. The CDR3 is 15 amino acids. J was trimmed by 5 bases and V by 7 bases; bases with no gene match: 10. Germline V CDR1 and CDR2: SGHRS, YFSETQ. The CDR3 DNA sequence: TGCGCCAGCGCCGGGACAGGGGAGCTGGGAGATACGCAGTATTTT. As protein: CASAGTGELGDTQYF.

At least ten counts were recorded for this clonotype. The rearrangement uses TRBV5-1 and TRBJ1-1; TRBD1 aligns across 7 bases. The ends lost 2 bases at V and 0 bases at J; junction bases unmatched: 10. The CDR3 covers 17 residues. Germline CDR1 SGHRS, CDR2 YFSETQ. This CDR3 is CASSFKIRDRMNTEAFF. The CDR3 DNA reads TGCGCCAGCAGCTTCAAGATTAGGGACAGAATGAACACTGAAGCTTTCTTT.

V usage is TRBV12-3 or TRBV12-4 and J usage is TRBJ1-6; 7 bases are shared with TRBD1. V dropped 5 bases and J dropped 7; count of bases not matched to a gene: 5. This CDR3 region has 14 residues. This CDR3 reads CASSTTGSNSPLHF. CDR3 nucleotides: TGTGCCAGCAGTACGACAGGGAGCAATTCACCCCTCCACTTT.

This chain links TRBV18 with TRBJ2-1; 8 bases agree with TRBD1. This CDR3 has 14 amino acids. Germline-derived CDR1 and CDR2 are KGHSH and LQKENI. The junction had 5 bases not matched to a gene; V was cut back by 4 bases and J by 6 bases. The CDR3: CASSLTGAGNEQFF. The CDR3, as DNA: TGTGCCAGCTCACTGACAGGGGCAGGCAATGAGCAGTTCTTC.

This chain links TRBV6-5 with TRBJ2-1; D possibly matches TRBD1 or TRBD2 (6 bases each). Germline CDR1 reads MNHEY; CDR2 reads SVGAGI. The germline V and J ends were trimmed by 6 bases and 0 bases, with 18 bases remaining between them. CDR3 size: 17 residues. The CDR3 DNA reads TGTGCCAGCAGATCAAGGGGGGCACGACTCTCCTACAATGAGCAGTTCTTC. This gives the protein CASRSRGARLSYNEQFF.

J is TRBJ1-2 and V is TRBV29-1, with D uncertain. Trimming shortened V by 0 bases and J by 6 bases, and 14 bases separated the two germline ends. In germline, CDR1 is SQVTM, CDR2 ANQGSEA. The CDR3 sequence is 14 residues long. CDR3 nucleotide sequence: TGCAGCGTTGAAGACTCACCGCGGCACGATGGCTACACCTTC. It codes for CSVEDSPRHDGYTF.